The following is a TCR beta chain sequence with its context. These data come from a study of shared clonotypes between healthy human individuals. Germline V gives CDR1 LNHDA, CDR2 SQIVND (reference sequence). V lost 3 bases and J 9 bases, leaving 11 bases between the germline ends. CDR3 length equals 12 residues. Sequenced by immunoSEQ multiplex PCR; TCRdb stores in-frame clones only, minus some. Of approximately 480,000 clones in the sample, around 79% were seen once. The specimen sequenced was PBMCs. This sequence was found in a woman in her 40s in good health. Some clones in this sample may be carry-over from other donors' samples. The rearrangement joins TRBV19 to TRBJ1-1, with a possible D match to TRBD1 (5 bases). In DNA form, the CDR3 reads TGTGCCAGTAGTATGCTTCAGGGACAAGCTTTCTTT. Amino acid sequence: CASSMLQGQAFF.